The source of this T cell receptor (beta chain) is a study of shared clonotypes between healthy human individuals. Study as a whole: The study used three CD4 naive, three CD4 memory, two CD8 naive and one CD8 memory plate per donor.

Clones were read by immunoSEQ multiplex PCR, and TCRdb kept only the in-frame ones, dropping some. The data show approximately 840,000 clones, with 90% to 97% seen just once and about 0.22% held by the top ten. CD8 cells regarded as naive lacked CD45RO, were positively chosen for CCR7, and omitted terminally differentiated effector memory CD45RA+ cells. This CDR3 has 16 residues. In germline, CDR1 is MNHEY, CDR2 SMNVEV (reference sequence). V trimming: 5 bases; J trimming: 8 bases; junction bases outside the gene matches: 10. The TCR sequence derives from a man aged 30 to 45 in good health. The chain uses TRBV27 and TRBJ2-1; 12 bases match TRBD2. The specimen was naive CD8+ T cells sorted from blood. CDR3 protein: CASSPNTSGRRDEQFF. CDR3 coding DNA: TGTGCCAGCAGTCCGAATACTAGCGGGAGGCGGGATGAGCAGTTCTTC.